One and the same sample provided the 20 T cell receptor beta chains below, sequenced in a study of beta chain features in type 1 diabetes. Sequenced material consisted of expressed TCRB transcripts (all of the isolated RNA was reverse transcribed). The data were produced by immunoSEQ multiplex PCR, yet TCRdb's version contains in-frame clones alone and is incomplete. The sample has 850,000 to 900,000 clones, about a sixth seen once. The sequenced sample was naive CD4+ T cells from blood. The source is a woman aged 18-29 years in good health.

This clone was recorded a few times. The chain has TRBV5-1 and TRBJ2-5; perhaps D is TRBD1 or TRBD2 (5 bases each). The CDR3 is made up of 13 amino acids. The V and J ends lost 4 bases and 0 bases respectively, with 7 bases between them. The germline V gene encodes CDR1 SGHRS and CDR2 YFSETQ. CDR3 loop: CASSRGDQETQYF. CDR3 DNA: TGCGCCAGCAGCAGAGGGGACCAAGAGACCCAGTACTTC.

CDR3 region: CASSLGPARAGIQYF. CDR3 bases: TGTGCCAGCAGCTTAGGTCCCGCCAGGGCGGGGATTCAGTACTTC. The chain joins TRBV7-9 to TRBJ2-4, with a possible D match to TRBD2 (6 bases). V was clipped by 1 base and J by 10 bases, with 17 bases between them. CDR3 length equals 15 residues. The germline gives CDR1 SEHNR, CDR2 FQNEAQ (reference sequence).

The sample holds a few counts of this clone. The V and J genes are TRBV7-9 and TRBJ1-2; possible D gene TRBD1, 6 bases. Trimming cost V 1 base and J 9 bases, with 12 bases left between them. This CDR3 is built from 13 residues. Germline loops: CDR1 SEHNR, CDR2 FQNEAQ (reference sequence). The CDR3 DNA sequence: TGTGCCAGCAGCTTAGACAGGGAAAGTCGCTACACCTTC. Amino acids: CASSLDRESRYTF. Filled out from reference TRBV7-9 and TRBJ1-2, the complete variable domain reads DTGVSQNPRHKITKRGQNVTFRCDPISEHNRLYWYRQTLGQGPEFLTYFQNEAQLEKSRLLSDRFSAERPKGSFSTLEIQRTEQGDSAMYLCASSLDRESRYTFGSGTRLTVV.

V and J are TRBV6-6 and TRBJ2-2; D gene unclear. V dropped 0 bases and J dropped 5 bases, with 10 bases sitting between them. Germline CDR1 is MNHNY and CDR2 is SVGAGI (reference sequence). The CDR3 covers 15 residues. CDR3 nucleotide sequence: TGTGCCAGCAGTTACTCTTCTAGGCGTACCGGGGAGCTGTTTTTT. This codes for CASSYSSRRTGELFF.

The chain recombines TRBV27 with TRBJ1-1; TRBD1 is a possible D gene (5 bases). V lost 7 bases, J lost 3 bases, and 18 bases lay in between. The CDR3 totals 15 residues. The V gene's germline CDR1 is MNHEY and CDR2 SMNVEV (reference sequence). For the CDR3, the DNA is TGTGCCAGCAAAAACTTGGGGGGTCGGGACACTGAAGCTTTCTTT. Translated: CASKNLGGRDTEAFF.

The V and J genes are TRBV7-9 and TRBJ2-3; D is uncertain. This CDR3 is built from 14 residues. V was pared by 4 bases and J by 6 bases, with 14 bases between. Per the germline V gene, CDR1 is SEHNR and CDR2 is FQNEAQ (reference sequence). Here the CDR3 reads CASSSMNSFDTQYF. The CDR3 DNA is TGTGCCAGCAGCTCCATGAATAGCTTTGATACGCAGTATTTT.

In this sample, this clone turned up a few times. The chain is built from TRBV28 and TRBJ2-4; 8 bases map to TRBD2. With V trimmed by 1 base and J by 5 bases, 7 bases remained unmatched. CDR3 length equals 16 residues. Germline V gene lookup returns CDR1 MDHEN and CDR2 SYDVKM. The CDR3 is CASSLSLAAGENIQYF. The CDR3 nucleotides read TGTGCCAGCAGTTTATCACTAGCGGCAGGAGAAAACATTCAGTACTTC.

This clone came up a few times. The chain combines TRBV29-1 with TRBJ2-2; 7 bases line up with TRBD2. CDR1 and CDR2 from the germline V gene are SQVTM and ANQGSEA. The CDR3 extends over 16 amino acids. With V trimmed by 6 bases and J by 0 bases, 10 bases remained unmatched. The CDR3 reads CSVLGGTNPNTGELFF. In nucleotides, the CDR3 is TGCAGCGTCCTGGGGGGGACCAACCCGAACACCGGGGAGCTGTTTTTT.

This clone was counted only a few times. V gene TRBV9 combines with J gene TRBJ1-1; D remains ambiguous. CDR1 SGDLS and CDR2 YYNGEE come from the germline V gene. The CDR3 has 15 residues. V lost 0 bases and J lost 3, with 12 bases in between. The DNA for the CDR3 is TGTGCCAGCAGCGTAGCCCCGTTTCCCCACACTGAAGCTTTCTTT. As protein: CASSVAPFPHTEAFF.

The chain joins TRBV5-1 to TRBJ2-2; TRBD1 aligns across 7 bases. CDR1 and CDR2 (germline): SGHRS, YFSETQ. This CDR3 contains 15 residues. The junction had 4 bases not matched to a gene; V was cut back by 0 bases and J by 5 bases. This CDR3 is CASSLGDRRTGELFF. In DNA form, the CDR3 reads TGCGCCAGCAGCTTGGGGGACAGACGTACCGGGGAGCTGTTTTTT.

The chain is built from TRBV10-3 and TRBJ1-2; possible D gene TRBD1, 6 bases. The germline V and J ends were trimmed by 2 bases and 7 bases, with 11 bases remaining between them. The CDR3 runs to 13 residues. CDR1 is ENHRY, CDR2 SYGVKD, per germline. The CDR3 bases are TGTGCCATCAGTGAGGGACAGACGGCTGGCTACACCTTC. It encodes CAISEGQTAGYTF.

The table lists this clone with a few counts. The chain carries TRBV28 and TRBJ1-4; D is undetermined. CDR3 length equals 12 residues. Germline V gene sequence: CDR1 MDHEN, CDR2 SYDVKM. The germline V and J ends were trimmed by 6 bases and 10 bases, with 12 bases remaining between them. Written as DNA, the CDR3 is TGTGCCAGCAGAGGCATCGGCGGAAAACTGTTTTTT. Amino acids: CASRGIGGKLFF.

This chain connects TRBV5-1 to TRBJ2-3, with 9 bases matching TRBD2. Germline V CDR1 and CDR2: SGHRS, YFSETQ. The J segment lost 7 bases and the V segment lost 0 bases, leaving 9 bases of the junction unmatched. The CDR3 consists of 16 residues. For the CDR3, the DNA is TGCGCCAGCAGCTTGGAACTAGCGGGTCAAGGTTATACGCAGTATTTT. Residues: CASSLELAGQGYTQYF.

This chain connects TRBV11-1 to TRBJ2-7; a weak D match, TRBD2 (5 bases). This CDR3 is built from 15 residues. Per the germline V gene, CDR1 is SGHAT and CDR2 is FQDESV (reference sequence). V was clipped by 5 bases and J by 2 bases, with 16 bases between them. The chain's CDR3 is CASSKPWTGTYEQYF. Here the CDR3 DNA reads TGTGCCAGCAGCAAGCCATGGACGGGAACCTACGAGCAGTACTTC.

Comment on this clone: The sample holds other DNA sequences that translate to the same CDR3. V and J are TRBV5-1 and TRBJ2-1, with D possibly TRBD2 on 6 matching bases. The ends were cut back, 3 bases at V and 1 base at J, with 8 bases in the middle. CDR1 SGHRS and CDR2 YFSETQ come from the germline V gene. This CDR3 region has 14 residues. This CDR3 is CASSSGGSYNEQFF. Here the CDR3 DNA reads TGCGCCAGCAGCTCCGGGGGATCCTACAATGAGCAGTTCTTC.

This clone was picked up one time. The chain couples TRBV28 to TRBJ2-1; 7 bases match TRBD1. Germline lookup yields CDR1 MDHEN and CDR2 SYDVKM. Losses at the gene ends were 5 bases for V and 5 bases for J; bases not matched to a gene: 12. This CDR3 contains 16 residues. CDR3 loop: CASSPLDRLNDNEQFF. In DNA, the CDR3 is TGTGCCAGCAGTCCACTGGACAGGTTGAACGACAATGAGCAGTTCTTC.

This sequence joins TRBV10-3 and TRBJ2-7; 8 bases align to TRBD2. Germline V lookup: CDR1 ENHRY, CDR2 SYGVKD. The CDR3 covers 13 residues. Trimming cost V 11 bases and J 1 base; bases outside gene matches: 7. The CDR3 sequence is CAHGASGSYEQYF. CDR3 nucleotide sequence: TGTGCCCACGGGGCTAGCGGGTCCTACGAGCAGTACTTC.

This clone was detected only a few times. V is TRBV29-1 and J is TRBJ2-1, with 7 bases fitting TRBD2. Germline V gene sequence: CDR1 SQVTM, CDR2 ANQGSEA. V was pared by 6 bases and J by 6 bases, with 11 bases of the junction left unmatched. The CDR3 is 14 residues long. The DNA of the CDR3 is TGCAGCGTCCGAAGCGGAACTAGCGCCAATGAGCAGTTCTTC. This translates into CSVRSGTSANEQFF.

This clone was detected only a few times. The chain links TRBV29-1 to TRBJ2-1, with 14 bases matching TRBD2. With V trimmed by 6 bases and J by 4 bases, 8 bases remained unmatched. This CDR3 region has 16 residues. CDR1 is SQVTM, CDR2 ANQGSEA, per germline. The CDR3 sequence: CSVKGLAGAFYNEQFF. For the CDR3, the DNA is TGCAGCGTCAAGGGACTAGCGGGAGCCTTTTACAATGAGCAGTTCTTC.

The sample holds a few counts of this clone. The V call is TRBV6-1, the J call TRBJ2-3; 8 positions match TRBD2. V was pared by 4 bases and J by 5 bases, with 2 bases of the junction left unmatched. The CDR3 runs 13 residues. Per germline, CDR1 MNHNS and CDR2 SASEGT. Here the CDR3 reads CASSVSGIDTQYF. The CDR3 nucleotides are TGTGCCAGCAGTGTTAGCGGGATAGATACGCAGTATTTT.